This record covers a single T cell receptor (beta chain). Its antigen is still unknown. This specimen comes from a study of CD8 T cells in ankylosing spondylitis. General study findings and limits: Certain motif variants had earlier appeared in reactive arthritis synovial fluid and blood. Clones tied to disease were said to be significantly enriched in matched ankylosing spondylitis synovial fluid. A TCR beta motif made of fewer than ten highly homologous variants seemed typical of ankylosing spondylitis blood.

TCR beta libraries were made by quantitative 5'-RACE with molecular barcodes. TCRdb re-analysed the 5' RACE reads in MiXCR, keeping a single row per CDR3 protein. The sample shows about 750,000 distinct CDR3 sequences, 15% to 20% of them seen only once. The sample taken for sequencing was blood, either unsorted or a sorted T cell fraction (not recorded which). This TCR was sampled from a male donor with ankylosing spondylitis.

The CDR3 DNA reads as TGTGCCAGCAGTCCACTGGGACAGGGGTTGTACGAGCAGTACTTC. This encodes CASSPLGQGLYEQYF. The rearrangement uses TRBV12-3 or TRBV12-4 and TRBJ2-7, with 10 bases fitting TRBD1. With 5 bases clipped from V and 4 bases from J, the junction kept 8 bases outside the gene matches. The CDR3 runs to 15 residues.